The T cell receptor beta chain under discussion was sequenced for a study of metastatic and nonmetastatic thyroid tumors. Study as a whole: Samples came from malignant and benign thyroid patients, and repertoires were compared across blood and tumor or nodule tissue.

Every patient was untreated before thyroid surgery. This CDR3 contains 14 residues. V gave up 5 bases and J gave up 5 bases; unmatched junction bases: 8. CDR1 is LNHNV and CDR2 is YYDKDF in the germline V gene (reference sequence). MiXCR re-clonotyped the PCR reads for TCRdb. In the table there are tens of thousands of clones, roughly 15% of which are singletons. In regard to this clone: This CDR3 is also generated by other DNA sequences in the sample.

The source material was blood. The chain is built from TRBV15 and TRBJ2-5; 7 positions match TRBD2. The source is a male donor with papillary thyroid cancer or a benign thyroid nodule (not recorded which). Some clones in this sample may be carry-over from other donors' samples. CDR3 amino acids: CATSFRLAGETQYF. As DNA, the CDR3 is TGTGCCACCAGCTTTCGACTAGCAGGGGAGACCCAGTACTTC.